This is a list of T cell receptor beta chains from one sample in a study of blood T cell repertoires in COVID-19. The data were produced by immunoSEQ multiplex PCR, yet TCRdb's version contains in-frame clones alone and is incomplete. The profile shows 350,000 to 450,000 clones, 89% of them singletons. Sequencing input: peripheral blood. The source of these receptors is a middle-aged man with acute or convalescent COVID-19. The CDR3 runs from the conserved cysteine through the conserved F or W. The D gene is left open where the match is weak. Clone size is stated in some rows and not others, as once, few, many or a class when expanded.

d_call: TRBD1
v_call: TRBV19
j_call: TRBJ1-4
clone_size: -
cdr3_nt: TGTGCCAGTAGTATTTTAGGGACAGATGAAAAACTGTTTTTT
cdr3_aa: CASSILGTDEKLFF

d_call: -
v_call: TRBV19
j_call: TRBJ2-1
clone_size: -
cdr3_nt: TGTGCCAGTAGTCCGACAGGCTTACCCTCCTACAATGAGCAGTTCTTC
cdr3_aa: CASSPTGLPSYNEQFF

d_call: -
v_call: TRBV2
j_call: TRBJ2-1
clone_size: -
cdr3_nt: TGTGCCAGCAACAGGGCAAGGACAGACAGTTACCAGCAGTTCTTC
cdr3_aa: CASNRARTDSYQQFF

d_call: -
v_call: TRBV9
j_call: TRBJ1-3
clone_size: -
cdr3_nt: TGTGCCAGCACCAGGGATGGAAACACCATATATTTT
cdr3_aa: CASTRDGNTIYF

d_call: TRBD2
v_call: TRBV6-6
j_call: TRBJ2-7
clone_size: -
cdr3_nt: TGTGCCAGCAGTACCCCCTTTAGCGGGGGGGCCTACGAGCAGTACTTC
cdr3_aa: CASSTPFSGGAYEQYF

d_call: -
v_call: TRBV6-5
j_call: TRBJ2-7
clone_size: -
cdr3_nt: TGTGCCAGCAGGGCAGACTCCTACGAGCAGTACTTC
cdr3_aa: CASRADSYEQYF

d_call: -
v_call: TRBV28
j_call: TRBJ1-2
clone_size: -
cdr3_nt: TGTGCCAGCAGTTTAGAAGAGGGCTCCTATGGCTACACCTTC
cdr3_aa: CASSLEEGSYGYTF

d_call: -
v_call: TRBV28
j_call: TRBJ2-7
clone_size: once
cdr3_nt: TGTGCCAGTTCCACCTCAACCTTTGGGGCTAGGAAGTCGGGCGAGCAGTACTTC
cdr3_aa: CASSTSTFGARKSGEQYF

d_call: -
v_call: TRBV6-2/TRBV6-3
j_call: TRBJ1-4
clone_size: -
cdr3_nt: TGTGCCAGCAGTTACTCGCCCCCCGGGACAACTAATGAAAAACTGTTTTTT
cdr3_aa: CASSYSPPGTTNEKLFF

d_call: -
v_call: TRBV25-1
j_call: TRBJ1-3
clone_size: -
cdr3_nt: TGTGCCAGCAGTGATCCGGGCTCTGGAAACACCATATATTTT
cdr3_aa: CASSDPGSGNTIYF

d_call: TRBD1
v_call: TRBV7-8
j_call: TRBJ2-2
clone_size: -
cdr3_nt: TGTGCCACGAAGGGACAGGGGGCGTTAAGCGGGGAGCTGTTTTTT
cdr3_aa: CATKGQGALSGELFF

d_call: TRBD1
v_call: TRBV28
j_call: TRBJ2-3
clone_size: few
cdr3_nt: TGTGCCAGCACAAGGGGGCAATTTAGCACAGATACGCAGTATTTT
cdr3_aa: CASTRGQFSTDTQYF

d_call: -
v_call: TRBV18
j_call: TRBJ1-4
clone_size: few
cdr3_nt: TGTGCCAGCTCACCGACAGGAGTTGAACTGTTTTTT
cdr3_aa: CASSPTGVELFF

d_call: -
v_call: TRBV27
j_call: TRBJ2-3
clone_size: once
cdr3_nt: TGTGCCAGCAGTTGGGGGGACAGCACAGATACGCAGTATTTT
cdr3_aa: CASSWGDSTDTQYF

d_call: TRBD2
v_call: TRBV30
j_call: TRBJ2-7
clone_size: -
cdr3_nt: TGTGCCTGGGCCATAGGGACTAGCGGGAGGGGCGAGCAGTACTTC
cdr3_aa: CAWAIGTSGRGEQYF

d_call: TRBD1
v_call: TRBV5-4
j_call: TRBJ1-4
clone_size: -
cdr3_nt: TGTGCCAGCAGCTTGGATCAGGGGGGAAAACTGTTTTTT
cdr3_aa: CASSLDQGGKLFF

d_call: -
v_call: TRBV7-2
j_call: TRBJ2-3
clone_size: -
cdr3_nt: TGTGCCAGCAGCTTAGACAGGGCAACAGATACGCAGTATTTT
cdr3_aa: CASSLDRATDTQYF